This TCR beta chain originates from a study of blood T cell repertoires in COVID-19. The overall study: From T cells, B-cell-depleted T cells, or PBMCs came the material, which was cDNA or gDNA.

TCRdb's copy holds only in-frame clones and misses some; the assay was immunoSEQ multiplex PCR. The profile shows 150,000 to 200,000 clones, over 75% of them singletons. V lost 4 bases and J 2 bases, leaving 5 bases between the germline ends. The CDR3 has 12 residues. V gene TRBV12-3 or TRBV12-4 combines with J gene TRBJ1-2, with D maybe TRBD1 (5 bases). The sample consisted of peripheral blood. This TCR was recovered from a man in his forties or fifties who had recovered from COVID-19. CDR3 in amino acids: CASSSGNYGYTF. CDR3 DNA: TGTGCCAGCAGTTCAGGGAACTATGGCTACACCTTC.